This entry lists 20 T cell receptor beta chains sequenced from one sample in a study of tumor-infiltrating lymphocytes in primary liver carcinoma. Germline DNA was also extracted, and blood RNA was taken from unsorted whole blood. From around 500 ng total RNA, TCR beta cDNA was generated with a primer in the constant region. TCR beta libraries came from three nested multiplex PCR rounds using slightly modified ARM-PCR. Each of the first two PCR rounds ran nine to ten cycles with TRBV1-TRBV30 forward and C-beta reverse primers. One entry per CDR3 protein results from TCRdb running MiXCR on the multiplex PCR reads. The sample lists hundreds of thousands of distinct CDR3 sequences, 65% occurring once. The source material was peripheral blood. These receptor sequences come from a man aged 35 to 55 with primary liver carcinoma and hepatitis B virus infection.

In this sample, this clonotype turned up a few times. The rearrangement links TRBV10-3 to TRBJ2-2, with 8 bases matching TRBD2. The CDR3 has 16 residues. V lost 8 bases, J lost 0 bases, and 8 bases stayed unmatched. Germline V lookup: CDR1 ENHRY, CDR2 SYGVKD. In nucleotides, the CDR3 is TGTGCCATCGGGCGGGAGGCAGCGCCGAACACCGGGGAGCTGTTTTTT. Translation: CAIGREAAPNTGELFF.

In its sample, this clonotype was seen a few times. The gene calls are TRBV29-1 and TRBJ2-3; 9 positions match TRBD1. The V gene's germline CDR1 is SQVTM and CDR2 ANQGSEA. The junction had 17 bases not matched to a gene; V was cut back by 2 bases and J by 2 bases. The CDR3 has 19 residues. CDR3 in DNA: TGCAGCGTTGAAAGGGGGACAGGGCCCTTATTCCCAAACACAGATACGCAGTATTTT. Translation: CSVERGTGPLFPNTDTQYF.

As regards this clonotype: An end of the junction does not agree with germline; a read error may underlie this. The chain uses TRBV13 and TRBJ1-1, with D hard to call. This CDR3 has 13 amino acids. Germline V gene sequence: CDR1 PRHDT, CDR2 FYEKMQ (reference sequence). In DNA form, the CDR3 reads TGTGCCGGCAGCTTAGATCGGGGAACTGAAGCTCTCTTT. Translation gives CAGSLDRGTEALF.

This clonotype was observed once. This is likely a read error, given that the CDR3 carries no conserved phenylalanine or tryptophan at its end. This chain links TRBV12-3 or TRBV12-4 with TRBJ2-7; 14 positions match TRBD2. The CDR3 totals 17 residues. V lost 8 bases, J lost 1 base, and 10 bases stayed unmatched. The CDR3 DNA reads as TGTGCCAGCGGCCCCGGGACTAGCGGGAGAGGATCCTACGAGCAGTACTTA. The encoded protein is CASGPGTSGRGSYEQYL.

The chain's CDR3 is CASNPRGGVGLGETQYF. CDR3 nucleotide sequence: TGTGCCAGCAACCCCAGGGGCGGAGTGGGACTTGGAGAGACCCAGTACTTC. The chain is built from TRBV7-2 and TRBJ2-5, with D tentatively TRBD1 or TRBD2 (6 bases each). Trimming shortened V by 7 bases and J by 4 bases, and 25 bases separated the two germline ends. Germline CDR1 and CDR2: SGHTA and FQGNSA. CDR3 length: 17 residues.

V and J are TRBV18 and TRBJ1-2; 8 nucleotides agree with TRBD1. Germline values: CDR1 KGHSH, CDR2 LQKENI. Trimming took 4 bases from V and 7 from J; bases not matched to a gene: 8. The CDR3 spans 14 residues. The CDR3: CASSLRGLDGGYTF. In DNA, the CDR3 is TGTGCCAGCTCACTCAGGGGGCTGGATGGTGGCTACACCTTC.

Points on this clonotype: One end of the junction varies from germline; a read error may be responsible. The chain is built from TRBV11-3 and TRBJ2-1, with D perhaps being TRBD1 or TRBD2 (5 bases each). Germline CDR1 SGHNT, CDR2 YENEEA. This CDR3 is 15 amino acids long. Here the CDR3 DNA reads TGTCCCAGCAGCTTAGCCGGGACGGGGTACAATGAGCAGTTCTTC. It translates to CPSSLAGTGYNEQFF.

This clonotype was observed many times. The rearrangement links TRBV11-2 to TRBJ2-7; 8 nucleotides agree with TRBD1. CDR3 length equals 14 residues. V shed 5 bases, J shed 2 bases, and the junction held 5 bases outside the gene matches. From germline, CDR1 is SGHAT and CDR2 FQNNGV. In nucleotides, the CDR3 is TGTGCCAGCAGCCCGGACAGGGCGACCTACGAGCAGTACTTC. It codes for CASSPDRATYEQYF.

The DNA of the CDR3 is TGCGCCAGCAGCCAAGATGCTCTGGGAGTGGGAGTAACGAGGGGGGAGCTGTTTTTT. Amino acid sequence: CASSQDALGVGVTRGELFF. The genes are TRBV4-1 and TRBJ2-2; maybe TRBD2 (5 bases). The ends were cut back, 0 bases at V and 8 bases at J, with 25 bases in the middle. Germline-derived CDR1 and CDR2 are MGHRA and YSYEKL. There are 19 residues in the CDR3.

As concerns this clonotype: A much larger clone sits a single nucleotide away, making a read error possible. This chain links TRBV14 with TRBJ2-2; either TRBD1 or TRBD2 may fit D (5 bases each). CDR1 SGHDN and CDR2 FVKESK come from the germline V gene. The CDR3 consists of 13 residues. The CDR3, as DNA: TGTGCCGGCAGGGTCGGAGGTACCGGGGAGCTGTTTTTT. It specifies CAGRVGGTGELFF.

Worth noting for this clonotype: No conserved phenylalanine or tryptophan ends this CDR3, so it is likely a read error. The chain combines TRBV5-6 with TRBJ1-5; 7 bases map to TRBD1. Germline trimming cut 4 bases from V and 5 bases from J; bases unmatched to any gene: 3. CDR1 and CDR2 (germline): SGHDT, YYEEEE. The CDR3 length is 13 residues. In DNA form, the CDR3 reads TGTGCCAGCAGCAGGGGACAGTATCAGCCCCAGCATCTT. This gives the protein CASSRGQYQPQHL.

This clonotype was detected many times. This sequence joins TRBV12-3 or TRBV12-4 and TRBJ1-1, with D possibly TRBD1 on 6 matching bases. V was shortened by 6 bases and J by 1 base, with 9 bases between the two germline ends. This CDR3 has 13 residues. Here the CDR3 DNA reads TGTGCCAGCAGATGGGGGGCGAACACTGAAGCTTTCTTT. This gives the protein CASRWGANTEAFF.

Concerning this clonotype: This could be a read error, since a much larger clone is one nucleotide away. V gene TRBV12-3 or TRBV12-4 combines with J gene TRBJ1-5; TRBD1 agrees at 7 bases. Losses at the gene ends were 5 bases for V and 6 bases for J; bases not matched to a gene: 4. The CDR3 loop spans 13 amino acids. CDR3 nucleotides: TGTGCCAGCAGTCGGGACAGCTTTCAGCCCCAGCATTTT. Amino acids: CASSRDSFQPQHF.

This rearrangement joins TRBV7-9 to TRBJ1-2; perhaps TRBD1 as D (5 bases). The germline CDR1 and CDR2 sequences are SEHNR and FQNEAQ (reference sequence). This CDR3 comprises 18 residues. V lost 2 bases, J lost 5 bases, and 24 bases lay in between. The CDR3 sequence is CASSLTSPGQGDKYGYTF. DNA of the CDR3: TGTGCCAGCAGCTTAACCTCGCCGGGGCAGGGCGACAAATATGGCTACACCTTC.

For this clonotype: A read error is possible here, since a much larger clone lies one base away. The DNA is left out, because the CDR3 cannot be placed on it with certainty; the CDR3 is given as TCRdb lists it. The chain joins TRBV12-3 or TRBV12-4 to TRBJ2-3; TRBD2, the D gene given by the table, was not confirmed from the DNA. A total of 15 residues make up the CDR3, ends included. CDR3 sequence reads: CASRVAGGSTDTQNF.

A word on this clonotype: Mismatch with germline at one junction end may stem from a read error. The chain recombines TRBV11-1 with TRBJ2-1, with D unresolved. CDR1 is SGHAT and CDR2 is FQDESV in the germline V gene (reference sequence). CDR3 length: 16 residues. In DNA, the CDR3 is TGTGCCAGCAGCTCCTCCTTTGTCCTCTCATACAATGGGCAGTTCTTC. Amino acids: CASSSSFVLSYNGQFF.

A word on this clonotype: The CDR3 ends on some other residue instead of the conserved phenylalanine or tryptophan, so this is likely a read error. The DNA is omitted, as the CDR3 cannot be located on it reliably, and the CDR3 follows TCRdb's listing. The chain employs TRBV11-1 and TRBJ2-5. The CDR3 is 13 residues long, ends included. Germline values: CDR1 SGHAT, CDR2 FQDESV (reference sequence). CDR3 residues: CASSPNMEETQYS.

The chain couples TRBV11-2 to TRBJ2-5; TRBD1 matches 7 bases. There are 16 residues in the CDR3. J lost 5 bases, V lost 5 bases, and 14 bases had no gene match. The germline V gene encodes CDR1 SGHAT and CDR2 FQNNGV. Here the CDR3 reads CASSHRWGTDVETQYF. The DNA for the CDR3 is TGTGCCAGCAGCCATCGGTGGGGGACAGATGTGGAGACCCAGTACTTC.

DNA for the CDR3: TGTGCCAGCAGCTGGGAGGGGGACCTGAGCGAGCAGTACTTC. Residues: CASSWEGDLSEQYF. This rearrangement joins TRBV7-9 to TRBJ2-7; tentative D call: TRBD2 (7 bases). V was cut by 4 bases and J by 6 bases, with 16 bases left in between. The CDR3 runs to 14 residues. Germline CDR1 and CDR2: SEHNR and FQNEAQ (reference sequence).

As for this clonotype: At one end, the junction sequence differs from germline, possibly due to a read error. The V and J genes are TRBV4-3 and TRBJ1-6; TRBD1 is a possible D gene (5 bases). This CDR3 has 16 residues. Germline CDR1 LGHNA, CDR2 YSLEER. CDR3 in amino acids: CVSTPGRGSHNSPLHF. CDR3 coding DNA: TGCGTCAGCACCCCGGGCCGGGGCTCCCATAATTCACCCCTCCACTTT.